These 30 T cell receptor beta chains were all obtained from the same sample, sequenced in a study of Ad26.COV2.S vaccination and SARS-CoV-2 variants. Profiling relied on immunoSEQ multiplex PCR, and the TCRdb table lists in-frame clones only, not all of them. The sample contains about 330,000 clones, 90% of which appear only once. Treatment noted: 15 to 20 received Ad26.COV2.S at low or high dose, single or two shots; 5 received placebo; per-sample allocation not given. The investigators took samples on day 63 after the first vaccine or placebo injection. The sample here was peripheral blood, taken in a trial of Ad26.COV2.S vaccine versus placebo. The receptors were sampled from a person between 18 and 65 years old who received the Ad26.COV2.S COVID-19 vaccine or a placebo.

V usage is TRBV6-5 and J usage is TRBJ1-1, with D uncertain. The CDR3 is 11 residues long. Germline V lookup: CDR1 MNHEY, CDR2 SVGAGI. Deletions cut 8 bases from V and 8 bases from J, with 12 bases between. The chain's CDR3 is CASQSGPEAFF. CDR3 nucleotide sequence: TGTGCCAGCCAGAGTGGTCCCGAAGCTTTCTTT.

V usage is TRBV27 and J usage is TRBJ1-1; D remains ambiguous. Trimming pared 2 bases from V and 5 bases from J, leaving 9 bases between. The CDR3 totals 13 residues. Germline lookup yields CDR1 MNHEY and CDR2 SMNVEV (reference sequence). CDR3 in DNA: TGTGCCAGCAGTTTAAGGCCGTGGACTGAAGCTTTCTTT. Translating it yields CASSLRPWTEAFF.

This chain connects TRBV10-2 to TRBJ1-4, with unresolved D. This CDR3 has 15 residues. From germline, CDR1 is WSHSY and CDR2 SAAADI. Deletions cut 4 bases from V and 7 bases from J, with 16 bases between. The DNA for the CDR3 is TGCGCCAGCAGTGTTAGTTGGGTCCGCCGTGAAAAACTGTTTTTT. It encodes CASSVSWVRREKLFF.

The chain couples TRBV4-3 to TRBJ2-2; D is perhaps TRBD1 (5 bases). The CDR3 sequence is 19 residues long. V shed 0 bases and J shed 0 bases, with 17 bases lying between them. Looked up from germline, CDR1 is LGHNA and CDR2 is YSLEER. The CDR3 is CASSQETDRAYSNTGELFF. DNA of the CDR3: TGCGCCAGCAGCCAAGAGACCGACAGAGCTTATTCGAACACCGGGGAGCTGTTTTTT.

The chain recombines TRBV18 with TRBJ2-1, with D possibly TRBD1 on 5 matching bases. Trimming left V 3 bases short and J 0 bases short, with 12 bases between. The germline V gene encodes CDR1 KGHSH and CDR2 LQKENI. The CDR3 has 16 residues. The CDR3 nucleotides read TGTGCCAGCTCACCCCCTCGACAGAGCTCCTACAATGAGCAGTTCTTC. Its translation is CASSPPRQSSYNEQFF.

The V and J genes are TRBV7-2 and TRBJ1-2; no definite D call. The CDR3 consists of 12 residues. In germline, CDR1 is SGHTA, CDR2 FQGNSA. Trimming cost V 5 bases and J 5 bases, with 9 bases left between them. The CDR3 nucleotides are TGTGCCAGCAGCGTTACAGAATATGGCTACACCTTC. Protein sequence: CASSVTEYGYTF.

This sequence joins TRBV2 and TRBJ2-7; D gene unclear. CDR1 is SNHLY and CDR2 is FYNNEI in the germline V gene. CDR3 length equals 13 residues. The ends were cut back, 5 bases at V and 4 bases at J, with 12 bases in the middle. CDR3: CASSRIWEYEQYV. The CDR3 bases are TGTGCCAGCAGTCGAATATGGGAATACGAGCAGTACGTC.

This clone was seen a handful of times. The chain has TRBV3-1 (or the pseudogene TRBV3-2) and TRBJ2-2; D possibly corresponds to TRBD2 (5 bases). V was pared by 0 bases and J by 5 bases, with 13 bases between. Germline lookup yields CDR1 LGHDT and CDR2 YNNKEL (reference sequence). CDR3 length equals 16 residues. For the CDR3, the DNA is TGTGCCAGCAGCCAAGATTGGGTAGCGTCGACCGGGGAGCTGTTTTTT. Amino acids: CASSQDWVASTGELFF.

The chain links TRBV7-2 to TRBJ1-4, with TRBD1 identical over 7 bases. V lost 1 base and J lost 4; bases outside the gene matches: 3. Germline V gives CDR1 SGHTA, CDR2 FQGNSA. The CDR3 totals 15 residues. The CDR3 coding sequence is TGTGCCAGCAGCTTAGGACAGGGCCGTAATGAAAAACTGTTTTTT. Residues: CASSLGQGRNEKLFF.

This chain uses TRBV30 with TRBJ1-1; no clear D. V shed 3 bases and J shed 8 bases, with 7 bases lying between them. The CDR3 has 10 amino acids. Germline CDR1 reads GTSNPN; CDR2 reads SVGIG (reference sequence). The DNA of the CDR3 is TGTGCCTGGAGGTCTATCGAAGCTTTCTTT. It codes for CAWRSIEAFF.

This clone was seen more than once but under ten times. The genes are TRBV6-2 or TRBV6-3 and TRBJ2-7, with unresolved D. This CDR3 has 14 amino acids. Germline V gene sequence: CDR1 MNHEY, CDR2 SVGEGT. Trimming shortened V by 6 bases and J by 3 bases, and 15 bases separated the two germline ends. CDR3 amino acids: CASSTDTNDYEQYF. CDR3 coding DNA: TGTGCCAGCAGCACAGATACGAACGACTACGAGCAGTACTTC.

This clone was seen only once. This chain uses TRBV6-5 with TRBJ1-1; a weak D match, TRBD1 (6 bases). The germline V and J ends were trimmed by 10 bases and 4 bases, with 22 bases remaining between them. Looked up from germline, CDR1 is MNHEY and CDR2 is SVGAGI. The CDR3 sequence is 15 residues long. CDR3 in amino acids: CAIRRDNVGGTEAFF. The DNA for the CDR3 is TGTGCCATCAGGAGGGACAATGTCGGTGGCACTGAAGCTTTCTTT.

CDR3 sequence: CASTLYGGPMNTEAFF. The CDR3 DNA reads TGTGCCAGCACACTATACGGGGGGCCCATGAACACTGAAGCTTTCTTT. This chain uses TRBV19 with TRBJ1-1; weak D call: TRBD1 (6 bases). V was clipped by 9 bases and J by 0 bases, with 20 bases between them. The CDR3 covers 16 residues. CDR1 is LNHDA and CDR2 is SQIVND in the germline V gene (reference sequence). Full variable domain (missing parts from reference TRBV19 and TRBJ1-1): DGGITQSPKYLFRKEGQNVTLSCEQNLNHDAMYWYRQDPGQGLRLIYYSQIVNDFQKGDIAEGYSVSREKKESFPLTVTSAQKNPTAFYLCASTLYGGPMNTEAFFGQGTRLTVV.

This sequence joins TRBV10-3 and TRBJ2-1; TRBD2 matches 10 bases. Trimming removed 1 base from V and 6 bases from J; junction bases left unmatched: 3. The CDR3 is 15 residues long. CDR1 is ENHRY, CDR2 SYGVKD, per germline. CDR3 DNA: TGTGCCATCAGTGAGTGGGCTAGCGGGGGCAATGAGCAGTTCTTC. Amino acids: CAISEWASGGNEQFF.

This chain connects TRBV4-3 to TRBJ2-2; 12 nucleotides agree with TRBD2. Germline values: CDR1 LGHNA, CDR2 YSLEER. The ends lost 4 bases at V and 6 bases at J; junction bases unmatched: 12. This CDR3 has 18 residues. CDR3 nucleotides: TGCGCCAGCAGCCGACTAGCGGGGGCCGGACCGTTGTCCGGGGAGCTGTTTTTT. It translates to CASSRLAGAGPLSGELFF.

V and J are TRBV28 and TRBJ2-7, with TRBD2 as a possible D gene (6 bases). CDR1 and CDR2 from the germline V gene are MDHEN and SYDVKM. With 4 bases removed from V and 1 base from J, the gap between germline ends came to 14 bases. The CDR3 is made up of 15 amino acids. CDR3 DNA sequence: TGTGCCAGCAGTTCAATTCGGGACTCATCCTACGAGCAGTACGTC. This gives the protein CASSSIRDSSYEQYV.

This chain connects TRBV3-1 (or the pseudogene TRBV3-2) to TRBJ1-2, with 8 bases aligning to TRBD1. The trim removed 3 bases at V and 4 bases at J, leaving 10 bases unmatched. The CDR3 covers 16 residues. Per germline, CDR1 LGHDT and CDR2 YNNKEL (reference sequence). The CDR3 DNA follows: TGTGCCAGCAGCCATTCTACAGGGGGGATAGTCTATGGCTACACCTTC. Translated, it gives CASSHSTGGIVYGYTF.

This clone was seen a single time. V is TRBV2 and J is TRBJ2-7, with 8 bases fitting TRBD2. V lost 7 bases to trimming and J lost 7 bases; unmatched junction nucleotides: 15. Germline V gene sequence: CDR1 SNHLY, CDR2 FYNNEI. The CDR3 covers 15 residues. This CDR3 reads CASNQERERLGEQYV. CDR3 DNA: TGTGCCAGCAATCAGGAGCGGGAGAGGCTGGGAGAGCAGTACGTC.

The chain recombines TRBV19 with TRBJ2-6, with TRBD1 matching 9 bases. Per germline, CDR1 LNHDA and CDR2 SQIVND (reference sequence). The V and J ends lost 5 bases and 2 bases, in that order; junction bases with no gene match: 4. This CDR3 is 16 amino acids long. The CDR3 nucleotides read TGTGCCAGTAGTGTCAACAGGGGGCCTGGGGCCAACGTCCTGACTTTC. This translates into CASSVNRGPGANVLTF.

The rearrangement joins TRBV6-5 to TRBJ1-1; D is uncertain. Trimming left V 6 bases short and J 3 bases short, with 11 bases between. The CDR3 totals 13 residues. CDR1 and CDR2 from the germline V gene are MNHEY and SVGAGI. The DNA of the CDR3 is TGTGCCAGCAGCCAACGATCGTACACTGAAGCTTTCTTT. This gives the protein CASSQRSYTEAFF.

J is TRBJ1-1 and V is TRBV7-2; D is perhaps TRBD1 (5 bases). This CDR3 contains 15 residues. V was trimmed by 5 bases and J by 0 bases, leaving 13 bases between them. Germline values: CDR1 SGHTA, CDR2 FQGNSA. Here the CDR3 reads CASSARGRMNTEAFF. The CDR3 nucleotides are TGTGCCAGCAGCGCAAGGGGACGGATGAACACTGAAGCTTTCTTT.

The chain carries TRBV4-3 and TRBJ2-7; 10 nucleotides match TRBD2. Germline V lookup: CDR1 LGHNA, CDR2 YSLEER. The CDR3 is 17 amino acids. J lost 2 bases, V lost 1 base, and 8 bases had no gene match. DNA of the CDR3: TGCGCCAGCAGCCAAGCTAGTAGCGGGGGGAGGGCCTACGAGCAGTACTTC. It codes for CASSQASSGGRAYEQYF.

The chain joins TRBV3-1 (or the pseudogene TRBV3-2) to TRBJ1-1; weak D call: TRBD1 (6 bases). The length of the CDR3 is 14 residues. Per the germline V gene, CDR1 is LGHDT and CDR2 is YNNKEL (reference sequence). Between the trimmed V and J ends, which lost 4 bases and 11 bases, there was a span of 20 bases. This CDR3 reads CASSPRAGGSYAFF. The CDR3 nucleotides read TGTGCCAGCAGCCCCCGAGCCGGGGGCTCATATGCTTTCTTT.

This chain joins TRBV9 and TRBJ1-6; 7 bases line up with TRBD1. Germline lookup yields CDR1 SGDLS and CDR2 YYNGEE. Losses at the gene ends were 4 bases for V and 10 bases for J; bases not matched to a gene: 11. The CDR3 has 15 residues. DNA of the CDR3: TGTGCCAGCAGCCCAACGACAGGGCTTAACTCACCCCTCCACTTT. Encoded protein: CASSPTTGLNSPLHF.

The chain has TRBV9 and TRBJ1-2; D is uncertain. The CDR3 sequence is 14 residues long. V lost 4 bases and J lost 0, with 10 bases in between. The germline gives CDR1 SGDLS, CDR2 YYNGEE. In DNA form, the CDR3 reads TGTGCCAGCAGCCCCAGGACGGCTAACTATGGCTACACCTTC. The encoded protein is CASSPRTANYGYTF.

This chain uses TRBV2 with TRBJ1-1; tentative D call: TRBD1 (6 bases). Germline loops: CDR1 SNHLY, CDR2 FYNNEI. The CDR3 sequence is 15 residues long. The V end was cut by 9 bases, the J end by 9 bases, with 26 bases between. For the CDR3, the DNA is TGTGCCAGATTCGGGTTAACCGGACAGATAAAAAAAGCTTTCTTT. Protein sequence: CARFGLTGQIKKAFF. Full variable domain (remainder filled in from reference TRBV2 and TRBJ1-1): EPEVTQTPSHQVTQMGQEVILRCVPISNHLYFYWYRQILGQKVEFLVSFYNNEISEKSEIFDDQFSVERPDGSNFTLKIRSTKLEDSAMYFCARFGLTGQIKKAFFGQGTRLTVV.

This sequence joins TRBV19 and TRBJ1-1; TRBD1 aligns across 10 bases. The V gene end was trimmed by 6 bases and the J gene end by 4 bases; junction bases not matched to a gene: 2. This CDR3 has 13 amino acids. Germline V gene sequence: CDR1 LNHDA, CDR2 SQIVND (reference sequence). CDR3 sequence: CASSDRGLTEAFF. The CDR3, as DNA: TGTGCCAGTAGCGACAGGGGGCTCACTGAAGCTTTCTTT. Full variable domain (remainder filled in from reference TRBV19 and TRBJ1-1): DGGITQSPKYLFRKEGQNVTLSCEQNLNHDAMYWYRQDPGQGLRLIYYSQIVNDFQKGDIAEGYSVSREKKESFPLTVTSAQKNPTAFYLCASSDRGLTEAFFGQGTRLTVV.

The chain combines TRBV9 with TRBJ1-2; D gene uncertain. The CDR3 has 14 amino acids. Trimming shortened V by 0 bases and J by 4 bases, and 10 bases separated the two germline ends. Germline V lookup: CDR1 SGDLS, CDR2 YYNGEE. Here the CDR3 DNA reads TGTGCCAGCAGCGTAGGTATGATGCGCTATGGCTACACCTTC. Translating it yields CASSVGMMRYGYTF. Full variable domain (remainder filled in from reference TRBV9 and TRBJ1-2): DSGVTQTPKHLITATGQRVTLRCSPRSGDLSVYWYQQSLDQGLQFLIQYYNGEERAKGNILERFSAQQFPDLHSELNLSSLELGDSALYFCASSVGMMRYGYTFGSGTRLTVV.

J is TRBJ2-1 and V is TRBV14; D is undetermined. The germline gives CDR1 SGHDN, CDR2 FVKESK. The CDR3 contains 13 residues. Trimming shortened V by 2 bases and J by 7 bases, and 9 bases separated the two germline ends. CDR3: CASSQQSSNEQFF. As DNA, the CDR3 is TGTGCCAGCAGCCAACAAAGTAGTAATGAGCAGTTCTTC.

J is TRBJ2-1 and V is TRBV11-3, with TRBD1 matching over 9 bases. The V gene's germline CDR1 is SGHNT and CDR2 YENEEA. This CDR3 region has 15 residues. V shed 5 bases, J shed 5 bases, and the junction held 7 bases outside the gene matches. CDR3 coding DNA: TGTGCCAGCAGCGAACACAGGGGGCTCAACAATGAGCAGTTCTTC. It specifies CASSEHRGLNNEQFF.